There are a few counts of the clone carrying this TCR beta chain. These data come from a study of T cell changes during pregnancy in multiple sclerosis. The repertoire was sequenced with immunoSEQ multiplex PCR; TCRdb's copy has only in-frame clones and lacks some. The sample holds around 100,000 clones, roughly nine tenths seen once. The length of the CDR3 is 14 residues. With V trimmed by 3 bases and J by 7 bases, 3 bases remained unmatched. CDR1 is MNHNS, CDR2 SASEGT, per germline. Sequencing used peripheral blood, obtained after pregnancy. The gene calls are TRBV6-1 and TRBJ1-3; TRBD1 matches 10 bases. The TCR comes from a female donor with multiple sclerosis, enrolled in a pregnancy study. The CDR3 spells CASSDQGQGNTIYF. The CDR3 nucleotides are TGTGCCAGCAGTGATCAGGGACAGGGGAACACCATATATTTT.